Below are 31 T cell receptor beta chains sequenced from a single sample in a study of CD8 T cells in Susac syndrome. RNA in amounts of roughly 0.5 to 1 ug was reverse transcribed with random hexamers. TCRdb reanalysed the immunoSEQ multiplex PCR reads using MiXCR and keeps one entry per CDR3 protein. The sample carries just over 150,000 distinct CDR3 sequences, 85% to 95% recorded once. The material sequenced was CD8+ T cells from PBMCs. The receptors here all came from a human donor with multiple sclerosis.

This chain joins TRBV9 and TRBJ2-4; TRBD2 agrees at 10 bases. The germline CDR1 and CDR2 sequences are SGDLS and YYNGEE. The junction had 9 bases not matched to a gene; V was cut back by 3 bases and J by 9 bases. This CDR3 is 15 amino acids long. Written as DNA, the CDR3 is TGTGCCAGCAGCGCCTCGGGGACTAGCGATGGCATTCAGTACTTC. This translates into CASSASGTSDGIQYF.

The chain carries TRBV28 and TRBJ2-2; D is possibly TRBD1 (5 bases). Between the trimmed V and J ends, which lost 5 bases and 1 base, there was a span of 11 bases. Germline lookup yields CDR1 MDHEN and CDR2 SYDVKM. The CDR3 length is 15 residues. DNA of the CDR3: TGTGCCAGCAGTGGGGCCCTCCTGAACACCGGGGAGCTGTTTTTT. Residues: CASSGALLNTGELFF. Supplemented by reference TRBV28 and TRBJ2-2, the full variable domain reads DVKVTQSSRYLVKRTGEKVFLECVQDMDHENMFWYRQDPGLGLRLIYFSYDVKMKEKGDIPEGYSVSREKKERFSLILESASTNQTSMYLCASSGALLNTGELFFGEGSRLTVL.

The chain carries TRBV3-1 and TRBJ1-2, with D hard to call. The CDR3 extends over 16 amino acids. Trimming took 0 bases from V and 1 from J, leaving 12 bases between them. From germline, CDR1 is LGHDT and CDR2 YNNKEL (reference sequence). For the CDR3, the DNA is TGTGCCAGCAGCCAAGATTTATTCGCAATTAACTATGGCTACACCTTC. Translated, it gives CASSQDLFAINYGYTF.

This chain links TRBV2 with TRBJ2-1; D perhaps matches TRBD2 (6 bases). CDR1 and CDR2 from the germline V gene are SNHLY and FYNNEI. This CDR3 comprises 14 residues. The V and J ends lost 6 bases and 4 bases respectively, with 13 bases between them. CDR3 amino acids: CASREEGLYNEQFF. Here the CDR3 DNA reads TGTGCCAGCAGGGAGGAGGGGCTGTACAATGAGCAGTTCTTC.

V gene TRBV12-3 or TRBV12-4 combines with J gene TRBJ1-1; TRBD1 aligns across 8 bases. V was clipped by 6 bases and J by 4 bases; unmatched bases: 10. The CDR3 is 15 residues long. The DNA for the CDR3 is TGTGCCAGCAGGCCGGCCGGACAGGGTAGCACTGAAGCTTTCTTT. Encoded protein: CASRPAGQGSTEAFF.

In DNA, the CDR3 is TGTGCCAGCAGCTTGGGGCAGAATCAGCCCCAGCATTTT. Translating it yields CASSLGQNQPQHF. The V gene is TRBV7-7, the J gene TRBJ1-5, with a tentative D call TRBD1 (5 bases). This CDR3 has 13 amino acids. V was cut by 3 bases and J by 4 bases, with 7 bases left in between. Germline assignment: CDR1 SSHAT and CDR2 FNYEAQ (reference sequence).

The J gene is TRBJ1-1, the V gene TRBV25-1; D ambiguous. CDR3 length equals 14 residues. The V gene's germline CDR1 is MGHDK and CDR2 SYGVNS. Trimming shortened V by 3 bases and J by 0 bases, and 8 bases separated the two germline ends. CDR3 in amino acids: CASSDAVMNTEAFF. The CDR3 DNA reads as TGTGCCAGCAGTGATGCAGTTATGAACACTGAAGCTTTCTTT.

The chain employs TRBV2 and TRBJ2-7, with TRBD2 as a possible D gene (7 bases). Germline values: CDR1 SNHLY, CDR2 FYNNEI. The V end lost 3 bases, the J end lost 4 bases, and 22 bases lay between the germline ends. The CDR3 length is 17 residues. CDR3 loop: CASSDLASGGPGYEQYF. The CDR3 DNA is TGTGCCAGCAGTGATCTTGCTTCGGGGGGCCCCGGGTACGAGCAGTACTTC.

This sequence joins TRBV3-1 and TRBJ2-5, with a tentative D call TRBD1 (5 bases). V was cut by 0 bases and J by 5 bases, with 19 bases left in between. The CDR3 has 17 residues. Germline V CDR1 and CDR2: LGHDT, YNNKEL (reference sequence). The CDR3 bases are TGTGCCAGCAGCCAAGATCGGCAGGGTGCCTCCAAGGAGACCCAGTACTTC. Its protein product is CASSQDRQGASKETQYF.

The J gene is TRBJ2-5, the V gene TRBV7-3; D is possibly TRBD1 (6 bases). CDR3 size: 15 residues. Deletions cut 5 bases from V and 4 bases from J, with 17 bases between. From germline, CDR1 is SGHTA and CDR2 FQGTGA. Here the CDR3 reads CASSGWGHQGETQYF. The CDR3 nucleotides read TGTGCCAGCAGCGGATGGGGACACCAAGGAGAGACCCAGTACTTC. The full variable domain, its missing parts supplied by reference TRBV7-3 and TRBJ2-5, is GAGVSQTPSNKVTEKGKYVELRCDPISGHTALYWYRQSLGQGPEFLIYFQGTGAADDSGLPNDRFFAVRPEGSVSTLKIQRTERGDSAVYLCASSGWGHQGETQYFGPGTRLLVL.

The genes are TRBV9 and TRBJ2-2, with D perhaps matching TRBD2 (6 bases). Looked up from germline, CDR1 is SGDLS and CDR2 is YYNGEE. With 3 bases removed from V and 4 bases from J, the gap between germline ends came to 13 bases. The CDR3 runs to 15 residues. The CDR3 protein is CASSESTGGTGELFF. CDR3 coding DNA: TGTGCCAGCAGCGAATCCACCGGGGGCACCGGGGAGCTGTTTTTT. Combining the CDR3 with reference TRBV9 and TRBJ2-2 gives the whole variable domain DSGVTQTPKHLITATGQRVTLRCSPRSGDLSVYWYQQSLDQGLQFLIQYYNGEERAKGNILERFSAQQFPDLHSELNLSSLELGDSALYFCASSESTGGTGELFFGEGSRLTVL.

The chain has TRBV11-2 and TRBJ2-7, with TRBD1 matching 7 bases. CDR1 SGHAT and CDR2 FQNNGV come from the germline V gene. With V trimmed by 0 bases and J by 3 bases, 8 bases remained unmatched. The CDR3 totals 16 residues. CDR3 loop: CASSLESGGGGYEQYF. The DNA for the CDR3 is TGTGCCAGCAGCTTAGAGTCAGGGGGTGGTGGCTACGAGCAGTACTTC.

The chain has TRBV6-1 and TRBJ1-1; 7 nucleotides match TRBD1. Germline V gene sequence: CDR1 MNHNS, CDR2 SASEGT. This CDR3 comprises 17 residues. V shed 5 bases, J shed 1 base, and the junction held 13 bases outside the gene matches. CDR3 region: CASSRTGALGGNTEAFF. The CDR3 DNA is TGTGCCAGCAGTCGGACAGGAGCGCTAGGGGGGAACACTGAAGCTTTCTTT.

The V gene is TRBV23-1, the J gene TRBJ2-3; TRBD1 might be the D (6 bases). TRBV23-1 is recorded as an ORF, its role being uncertain. Trimming stripped 0 bases from V and 6 bases from J, with 16 bases between. This CDR3 has 16 amino acids. The CDR3 sequence is CASSQSLSRGIDTQYF. CDR3 bases: TGCGCCAGCAGTCAATCCCTCAGCAGGGGCATCGATACGCAGTATTTT.

The V call is TRBV27, the J call TRBJ1-1, with a tentative D call TRBD1 (5 bases). CDR1 MNHEY and CDR2 SMNVEV come from the germline V gene (reference sequence). The CDR3 extends over 14 amino acids. V lost 3 bases and J lost 4, with 12 bases in between. The CDR3 here is CASSLGQWITEAFF. CDR3 in DNA: TGTGCCAGCAGTTTGGGGCAATGGATCACTGAAGCTTTCTTT.

The V call is TRBV7-9, the J call TRBJ2-7; D is tentatively TRBD1 or TRBD2 (5 bases each). The CDR3 sequence is 16 residues long. V lost 5 bases to trimming and J lost 1 base, with 18 bases between them. Germline values: CDR1 SEHNR, CDR2 FQNEAQ (reference sequence). CDR3 nucleotides: TGTGCCAGCAGCAAAAGAGAGAAGAGGGGTTCCTACGAGCAGTACTTC. It encodes CASSKREKRGSYEQYF.

This sequence joins TRBV3-1 and TRBJ2-7; perhaps TRBD2 as D (5 bases). In germline, CDR1 is LGHDT, CDR2 YNNKEL (reference sequence). With 0 bases removed from V and 2 bases from J, the gap between germline ends came to 11 bases. The CDR3 is made up of 15 amino acids. In DNA, the CDR3 is TGTGCCAGCAGCCAAGATCGGGGAACGGCCTACGAGCAGTACTTC. Its translation: CASSQDRGTAYEQYF.

The gene calls are TRBV20-1 and TRBJ1-2; no definite D call. V lost 3 bases to trimming and J lost 8 bases, with 7 bases between them. CDR1 and CDR2 from the germline V gene are DFQATT and SNEGSKA (reference sequence). There are 10 residues in the CDR3. The CDR3 loop reads CSARRVGYTF. The CDR3 DNA is TGCAGTGCTAGGAGGGTAGGCTACACCTTC.

The V call is TRBV30, the J call TRBJ2-1; 8 nucleotides match TRBD1. The CDR3 spans 14 residues. The trim removed 5 bases at V and 0 bases at J, leaving 3 bases unmatched. Germline CDR1 and CDR2: GTSNPN and SVGIG (reference sequence). The CDR3 DNA reads TGTGCCTGGGAAACAGGGGGCTCCTACAATGAGCAGTTCTTC. Translating gives CAWETGGSYNEQFF.

The V and J genes are TRBV7-9 and TRBJ2-7; 9 bases map to TRBD1. The CDR3 runs to 17 residues. Germline lookup yields CDR1 SEHNR and CDR2 FQNEAQ (reference sequence). V shed 1 base and J 1 base; nucleotides not matched to a gene: 8. The CDR3 sequence is CASSLGGSGTGSYEQYF. The CDR3 nucleotides are TGTGCCAGCAGCTTAGGAGGATCTGGGACAGGGTCCTACGAGCAGTACTTC.

The chain uses TRBV14 and TRBJ1-5; D is unresolved. The CDR3 is 13 amino acids. The V and J ends lost 4 bases and 3 bases respectively, with 7 bases between them. Germline-derived CDR1 and CDR2 are SGHDN and FVKESK. This CDR3 reads CASSRGINQPQHF. Here the CDR3 DNA reads TGTGCCAGCAGCCGAGGGATCAATCAGCCCCAGCATTTT. The full variable domain, with the rest looked up from reference TRBV14 and TRBJ1-5, is EAGVTQFPSHSVIEKGQTVTLRCDPISGHDNLYWYRRVMGKEIKFLLHFVKESKQDESGMPNNRFLAERTGGTYSTLKVQPAELEDSGVYFCASSRGINQPQHFGDGTRLSIL.

The chain couples TRBV9 to TRBJ1-2; 7 nucleotides align to TRBD1. V dropped 3 bases and J dropped 0; count of bases not matched to a gene: 5. Per germline, CDR1 SGDLS and CDR2 YYNGEE. This CDR3 contains 15 residues. As DNA, the CDR3 is TGTGCCAGCAGCGACCGGGACAGAGCTAACTATGGCTACACCTTC. It encodes CASSDRDRANYGYTF.

The genes are TRBV28 and TRBJ2-7; TRBD2 might be the D (5 bases). CDR3 length: 14 residues. Germline assignment: CDR1 MDHEN and CDR2 SYDVKM. V was clipped by 4 bases and J by 5 bases, with 15 bases between them. The CDR3 is CASSWTSGYNEQYF. As DNA, the CDR3 is TGTGCCAGCAGTTGGACGTCGGGATACAACGAGCAGTACTTC.

CDR3 sequence (DNA): TGTGCCAGCAGCGCCCAGACTAGCGGGGCACACTACAATGAGCAGTTCTTC. Translating it yields CASSAQTSGAHYNEQFF. The V and J genes are TRBV7-9 and TRBJ2-1; 11 positions match TRBD2. V shed 5 bases, J shed 3 bases, and the junction held 9 bases outside the gene matches. Germline values: CDR1 SEHNR, CDR2 FQNEAQ (reference sequence). The CDR3 contains 17 residues.

The chain joins TRBV12-3 or TRBV12-4 to TRBJ2-3, with TRBD2 matching over 7 bases. CDR3 length: 17 amino acids. V lost 3 bases and J lost 2; bases outside the gene matches: 11. As DNA, the CDR3 is TGTGCCAGCAGTTTTGACGGTGGGGGGGGATTCACAGATACGCAGTATTTT. This encodes CASSFDGGGGFTDTQYF.

The chain is built from TRBV6-2 or TRBV6-3 and TRBJ1-2, with a possible D match to TRBD1 (6 bases). V was pared by 2 bases and J by 0 bases, with 13 bases between. The CDR3 is made up of 16 amino acids. Germline CDR1 MNHEY, CDR2 SVGEGT. CDR3 in amino acids: CASSYVDRTANYGYTF. In DNA form, the CDR3 reads TGTGCCAGCAGTTACGTTGACAGGACAGCTAACTATGGCTACACCTTC.

Details on this clonotype: The junction departs from germline at one end; a sequencing error may be responsible. The chain uses TRBV7-9 and TRBJ2-1, with 8 bases lining up with TRBD1. The CDR3 is made up of 11 amino acids. CDR1 is SEHNR, CDR2 FQNEAQ, per germline (reference sequence). The CDR3 DNA reads as TGTGCCAGCAGCCGGGGCCGGGGACAGGTCTTC. This encodes CASSRGRGQVF. Looking up the rest from reference TRBV7-9 and TRBJ2-1 gives the full variable domain: DTGVSQNPRHKITKRGQNVTFRCDPISEHNRLYWYRQTLGQGPEFLTYFQNEAQLEKSRLLSDRFSAERPKGSFSTLEIQRTEQGDSAMYLCASSRGRGQVFGPGTRLTVL.

The chain is built from TRBV12-3 or TRBV12-4 and TRBJ2-7; perhaps TRBD1 as D (5 bases). CDR3 size: 12 residues. V dropped 3 bases and J dropped 3 bases, with 6 bases sitting between them. The CDR3 protein is CASSLTVYEQYF. The CDR3 region has the DNA TGTGCCAGCAGTTTGACAGTCTACGAGCAGTACTTC.

The V call is TRBV30, the J call TRBJ1-1; weak D call: TRBD1 (6 bases). This CDR3 is built from 16 residues. V was clipped by 2 bases and J by 7 bases, with 23 bases between them. Germline assignment: CDR1 GTSNPN and CDR2 SVGIG (reference sequence). The CDR3 here is CAWSYSYGTPKLEAFF. In nucleotides, the CDR3 is TGTGCCTGGAGTTACTCTTACGGGACACCGAAACTTGAAGCTTTCTTT.

The chain employs TRBV28 and TRBJ2-5; 8 bases are a match to TRBD2. The V segment lost 7 bases and the J segment 7 bases; nucleotides outside the gene matches: 8. The V gene's germline CDR1 is MDHEN and CDR2 SYDVKM. The CDR3 contains 13 residues. Here the CDR3 reads CASTGGVFGTQYF. The CDR3 DNA is TGTGCCAGCACCGGGGGGGTTTTTGGGACCCAGTACTTC.

This sequence joins TRBV28 and TRBJ1-1; D unclear. This CDR3 has 12 residues. Trimming stripped 2 bases from V and 7 bases from J, with 8 bases between. Germline V gene sequence: CDR1 MDHEN, CDR2 SYDVKM. CDR3 coding DNA: TGTGCCAGCAGTTTACTGGGCGGTGAAGCTTTCTTT. This sequence encodes CASSLLGGEAFF. Combining the CDR3 with reference TRBV28 and TRBJ1-1 gives the whole variable domain DVKVTQSSRYLVKRTGEKVFLECVQDMDHENMFWYRQDPGLGLRLIYFSYDVKMKEKGDIPEGYSVSREKKERFSLILESASTNQTSMYLCASSLLGGEAFFGQGTRLTVV.